These 16 T cell receptor beta chains originate from one sample sequenced in a study of identical twins. TCRdb called the 5' RACE reads again in MiXCR, with one record for every CDR3 protein. The sample records around 530,000 distinct CDR3 sequences, around 15% being singletons. The same sample was also studied in work on yellow fever vaccine responses in identical twins.

The sample consisted of CD4+ T cells sorted from blood. These receptors were obtained from a woman under 30 in good health.

The table lists this clonotype with many counts. The CDR3 nucleotides read TGTGCCTCCAGGGATTGGAGCAATCAGCCCCAGCATTTT. Its translation: CASRDWSNQPQHF. The rearrangement joins TRBV6-6 to TRBJ1-5; D perhaps matches TRBD1 (5 bases). Trimming stripped 11 bases from V and 1 base from J, with 12 bases between. Germline V lookup: CDR1 MNHNY, CDR2 SVGAGI (reference sequence). The CDR3 is 13 amino acids.

The sample holds a few counts of this clonotype. V is TRBV20-1 and J is TRBJ1-4; D gene unclear. This CDR3 is built from 14 residues. With 2 bases removed from V and 10 bases from J, the gap between germline ends came to 17 bases. CDR1 and CDR2 (germline): DFQATT, SNEGSKA (reference sequence). Here the CDR3 DNA reads TGCAGTGCTAGAAGCGGCGCGGCGGAAGTAAAACTGTTTTTT. Translated: CSARSGAAEVKLFF.

The rearrangement links TRBV20-1 to TRBJ2-1; D might be TRBD2 (5 bases). The CDR3 spans 15 residues. CDR1 DFQATT and CDR2 SNEGSKA come from the germline V gene (reference sequence). V was cut by 5 bases and J by 0 bases, with 14 bases left in between. This CDR3 is CSAHQPGSSYNEQFF. Written as DNA, the CDR3 is TGCAGTGCTCACCAACCGGGGAGCTCCTACAATGAGCAGTTCTTC.

The genes are TRBV19 and TRBJ2-5; 14 bases align to TRBD2. Germline loops: CDR1 LNHDA, CDR2 SQIVND (reference sequence). The CDR3 consists of 17 residues. Trimming at V came to 4 bases and at J to 2 bases, leaving 6 bases not matched to a gene. Here the CDR3 DNA reads TGTGCCAGTAGTACTACCGGGACTAGCGGGGGTCAAGAGACCCAGTACTTC. This codes for CASSTTGTSGGQETQYF. Based on the CDR3 plus reference TRBV19 and TRBJ2-5, the full variable domain is DGGITQSPKYLFRKEGQNVTLSCEQNLNHDAMYWYRQDPGQGLRLIYYSQIVNDFQKGDIAEGYSVSREKKESFPLTVTSAQKNPTAFYLCASSTTGTSGGQETQYFGPGTRLLVL.

The rearrangement links TRBV3-1 to TRBJ2-1; 9 bases map to TRBD2. The V gene end was trimmed by 2 bases and the J gene end by 2 bases; junction bases not matched to a gene: 1. Germline loops: CDR1 LGHDT, CDR2 YNNKEL (reference sequence). The CDR3 runs to 15 residues. CDR3 nucleotide sequence: TGTGCCAGCAGCCAAAAGCGGGGGGCCTACAATGAGCAGTTCTTC. As protein: CASSQKRGAYNEQFF.

The rearrangement links TRBV7-9 to TRBJ2-2; no firm D call. Germline assignment: CDR1 SEHNR and CDR2 FQNEAQ (reference sequence). The CDR3 covers 14 residues. V lost 1 base and J lost 4, with 7 bases in between. The chain's CDR3 is CASSLDGGTGELFF. The DNA of the CDR3 is TGTGCCAGCAGCTTAGATGGCGGCACCGGGGAGCTGTTTTTT. Full variable domain (remainder filled in from reference TRBV7-9 and TRBJ2-2): DTGVSQNPRHKITKRGQNVTFRCDPISEHNRLYWYRQTLGQGPEFLTYFQNEAQLEKSRLLSDRFSAERPKGSFSTLEIQRTEQGDSAMYLCASSLDGGTGELFFGEGSRLTVL.

This clonotype has more than one count but fewer than ten. V gene TRBV12-3 or TRBV12-4 combines with J gene TRBJ1-5; 8 nucleotides agree with TRBD1. V lost 6 bases and J lost 3; bases outside the gene matches: 7. The CDR3 loop spans 15 amino acids. CDR3 amino acids: CASSLQGGANQPQHF. DNA of the CDR3: TGTGCCAGCAGCTTACAGGGGGGGGCCAATCAGCCCCAGCATTTT.

In this sample, this clonotype turned up a few times. Sequence at one end of the junction differs from germline and may be a read error. The chain is built from TRBV14 and TRBJ2-5; 9 positions agree with TRBD2. CDR3 length: 13 residues. From germline, CDR1 is SGHDN and CDR2 FVKESK. The CDR3 nucleotides read TGTGCCAGCAGCCAAGACCTTAGCGGGGGTCCTCACTTC. Protein sequence: CASSQDLSGGPHF.

This clonotype appeared many times. The chain has TRBV10-2 and TRBJ2-2, with 7 bases matching TRBD1. The germline gives CDR1 WSHSY, CDR2 SAAADI. With V trimmed by 3 bases and J by 1 base, 5 bases remained unmatched. The CDR3 runs 16 residues. The CDR3 DNA sequence: TGCGCCAGCAGTGACCGGGGACAGAGGAACACCGGGGAGCTGTTTTTT. Its protein product is CASSDRGQRNTGELFF.

The chain has TRBV12-3 or TRBV12-4 and TRBJ2-3, with 7 bases fitting TRBD2. The CDR3 extends over 14 amino acids. Trimming removed 5 bases from V and 2 bases from J; junction bases left unmatched: 4. CDR3: CASSRDYTTDTQYF. The DNA of the CDR3 is TGTGCCAGCAGTCGGGACTACACCACAGATACGCAGTATTTT.

The chain is built from TRBV7-3 and TRBJ2-1; the D is unclear. Per germline, CDR1 SGHTA and CDR2 FQGTGA. V lost 4 bases, J lost 1 base, and 14 bases lay in between. The CDR3 runs to 16 residues. The CDR3 reads CASSSRSPESYNEQFF. The DNA for the CDR3 is TGTGCCAGCAGCTCGCGGTCGCCCGAGTCCTACAATGAGCAGTTCTTC. Based on the CDR3 plus reference TRBV7-3 and TRBJ2-1, the full variable domain is GAGVSQTPSNKVTEKGKYVELRCDPISGHTALYWYRQSLGQGPEFLIYFQGTGAADDSGLPNDRFFAVRPEGSVSTLKIQRTERGDSAVYLCASSSRSPESYNEQFFGPGTRLTVL.

This clonotype was seen a few times. The V call is TRBV3-1, the J call TRBJ1-1; TRBD1 aligns across 8 bases. Trimming cost V 4 bases and J 5 bases; bases outside gene matches: 12. This CDR3 contains 16 residues. Germline-derived CDR1 and CDR2 are LGHDT and YNNKEL (reference sequence). The CDR3 protein is CASSPTGDRPGTEAFF. As DNA, the CDR3 is TGTGCCAGCAGCCCCACCGGGGACAGGCCGGGGACTGAAGCTTTCTTT.

The gene calls are TRBV29-1 and TRBJ1-1, with a tentative D call TRBD1 (5 bases). The V gene's germline CDR1 is SQVTM and CDR2 ANQGSEA. This CDR3 contains 13 residues. V dropped 7 bases and J dropped 1 base, with 13 bases sitting between them. The CDR3 region has the DNA TGCAGCGCTGGGACCCTCGCGAACACTGAAGCTTTCTTT. Encoded protein: CSAGTLANTEAFF. Looking up the rest from reference TRBV29-1 and TRBJ1-1 gives the full variable domain: SAVISQKPSRDICQRGTSLTIQCQVDSQVTMMFWYRQQPGQSLTLIATANQGSEATYESGFVIDKFPISRPNLTFSTLTVSNMSPEDSSIYLCSAGTLANTEAFFGQGTRLTVV.

This clonotype was counted between two and nine times. In DNA form, the CDR3 reads TGCAGCACCTCCGACAGGGACTATGGCTACACCTTC. Protein: CSTSDRDYGYTF. V usage is TRBV29-1 and J usage is TRBJ1-2; 7 nucleotides line up with TRBD1. Trimming removed 8 bases from V and 3 bases from J; junction bases left unmatched: 6. Germline values: CDR1 SQVTM, CDR2 ANQGSEA. The CDR3 is 12 residues long. The whole variable domain, remainder taken from reference TRBV29-1 and TRBJ1-2, is SAVISQKPSRDICQRGTSLTIQCQVDSQVTMMFWYRQQPGQSLTLIATANQGSEATYESGFVIDKFPISRPNLTFSTLTVSNMSPEDSSIYLCSTSDRDYGYTFGSGTRLTVV.

This clonotype has ten or more counts. The V gene is TRBV29-1, the J gene TRBJ2-5; 8 nucleotides align to TRBD1. V lost 6 bases to trimming and J lost 9 bases; unmatched junction nucleotides: 15. The germline CDR1 and CDR2 sequences are SQVTM and ANQGSEA. CDR3 length: 14 residues. The CDR3 here is CSVLTGAQKGAQYF. As DNA, the CDR3 is TGCAGCGTCTTGACAGGGGCCCAAAAGGGGGCCCAGTACTTC. The complete variable domain, with remaining parts taken from reference TRBV29-1 and TRBJ2-5, reads SAVISQKPSRDICQRGTSLTIQCQVDSQVTMMFWYRQQPGQSLTLIATANQGSEATYESGFVIDKFPISRPNLTFSTLTVSNMSPEDSSIYLCSVLTGAQKGAQYFGPGTRLLVL.

This clonotype was found a few times. The chain employs TRBV14 and TRBJ2-7; D might be TRBD1 (6 bases). The V gene lost 0 bases and the J gene lost 2 bases, with 8 bases spanning the gap. Germline assignment: CDR1 SGHDN and CDR2 FVKESK. CDR3 length equals 14 residues. CDR3 DNA sequence: TGTGCCAGCAGCCAAGAAAAGGGGGCCTACGAGCAGTACGTC. The encoded protein is CASSQEKGAYEQYV.